The next 16 T cell receptor beta chains were all read from a single sample in a study of T-cell reconstitution after alpha-beta-depleted transplantation in children. A TCRbeta library incorporating unique molecular identifiers was prepared. A single record per CDR3 protein comes from TCRdb applying MiXCR to the PCR reads. The sample holds about 610,000 distinct CDR3 sequences; roughly 27% are singletons and the top ten take 30% to 45%. The material was PBMCs, obtained before TCRalphabeta/CD19-depleted stem cell transplant. The receptor set was obtained from a boy under three years old with Wiskott-Aldrich syndrome, due to receive a stem cell transplant.

This clonotype was seen more than once but under ten times. The rearrangement joins TRBV5-8 to TRBJ1-5, with D maybe TRBD1 (5 bases). Germline V gene lookup returns CDR1 SGHTS and CDR2 YDEGEE. The CDR3 runs 15 residues. Trimming shortened V by 2 bases and J by 2 bases, and 11 bases separated the two germline ends. CDR3 amino acids: CASSLRQFRNQPQHF. CDR3 nucleotides: TGTGCCAGCAGCTTACGACAGTTCCGCAATCAGCCCCAGCATTTT. Full variable domain (missing parts from reference TRBV5-8 and TRBJ1-5): EAGVTQSPTHLIKTRGQQATLRCSPISGHTSVYWYQQALGLGLQFLLWYDEGEERNRGNFPPRFSGRQFPNYSSELNVNALELEDSALYLCASSLRQFRNQPQHFGDGTRLSIL.

In this sample, this clonotype turned up a few times. J is TRBJ2-3 and V is TRBV27, with a possible D match to TRBD2 (5 bases). Germline V gene sequence: CDR1 MNHEY, CDR2 SMNVEV (reference sequence). The CDR3 sequence is 15 residues long. Trimming took off 8 bases at V and 1 base at J, with 16 bases between the two ends. CDR3 sequence (DNA): TGTGCCAGCGGGTCGAATTCAGCGGGCACAGATACGCAGTATTTT. Translated, it gives CASGSNSAGTDTQYF.

This clonotype was found once. V usage is TRBV20-1 and J usage is TRBJ2-3, with D unclear. The CDR3 is 16 amino acids. Germline V gene data show CDR1 as DFQATT and CDR2 as SNEGSKA (reference sequence). V shed 5 bases and J shed 0 bases, with 18 bases lying between them. CDR3 in DNA: TGCAGTGCTCCCAAGACATCCGTCTCTAGCACAGATACGCAGTATTTT. Its protein is CSAPKTSVSSTDTQYF.

The J gene is TRBJ1-1, the V gene TRBV7-2, with 7 nucleotides matching TRBD1. There are 15 residues in the CDR3. V lost 5 bases, J lost 0 bases, and 6 bases stayed unmatched. The germline V gene has CDR1 SGHTA and CDR2 FQGNSA. DNA for the CDR3: TGTGCCAGCAGCCAAGGGGACAGACTGAACACTGAAGCTTTCTTT. Translating it yields CASSQGDRLNTEAFF.

The V and J genes are TRBV2 and TRBJ2-3; D possibly corresponds to TRBD1 (6 bases). Trimming removed 3 bases from V and 5 bases from J, with 15 bases in between. Germline loops: CDR1 SNHLY, CDR2 FYNNEI. The CDR3 sequence is 15 residues long. The CDR3, as DNA: TGTGCCAGCAGTGACTCCCAACAAGGGGGAGATACGCAGTATTTT. It codes for CASSDSQQGGDTQYF. Using reference TRBV2 and TRBJ2-3 for the parts outside the CDR3, the full variable domain is EPEVTQTPSHQVTQMGQEVILRCVPISNHLYFYWYRQILGQKVEFLVSFYNNEISEKSEIFDDQFSVERPDGSNFTLKIRSTKLEDSAMYFCASSDSQQGGDTQYFGPGTRLTVL.

The V and J genes are TRBV5-1 and TRBJ2-1, with 10 bases matching TRBD2. The trim removed 4 bases at V and 3 bases at J, leaving 4 bases unmatched. The CDR3 runs to 15 residues. CDR1 and CDR2 (germline): SGHRS, YFSETQ. The CDR3 sequence: CASSAGLANYNEQFF. In DNA form, the CDR3 reads TGCGCCAGCAGCGCGGGACTAGCGAACTACAATGAGCAGTTCTTC.

This clonotype has more than one count but fewer than ten. The genes are TRBV10-3 and TRBJ2-2; D may be TRBD2 (6 bases). CDR1 is ENHRY and CDR2 is SYGVKD in the germline V gene. CDR3 length: 15 residues. The V and J ends lost 7 bases and 3 bases respectively, with 15 bases between them. The CDR3 region is CAITSSASYTGELFF. The CDR3 bases are TGTGCCATCACCTCTAGCGCGAGTTACACCGGGGAGCTGTTTTTT.

V usage is TRBV6-5 and J usage is TRBJ2-7; D uncertain. The CDR3 covers 11 residues. V was clipped by 8 bases and J by 6 bases, with 11 bases between them. Germline V gives CDR1 MNHEY, CDR2 SVGAGI. The CDR3 loop is CASELWGEQYF. DNA for the CDR3: TGTGCCAGCGAACTGTGGGGCGAGCAGTACTTC.

This clonotype was picked up a small number of times. This rearrangement joins TRBV10-3 to TRBJ2-2, with D tentatively TRBD2 (6 bases). The CDR3 consists of 12 residues. The V and J ends lost 4 bases and 7 bases respectively, with 7 bases between them. CDR1 ENHRY and CDR2 SYGVKD come from the germline V gene. CDR3 nucleotides: TGTGCCATCAGTGTGGGGGGCGGGGAGCTGTTTTTT. Its protein is CAISVGGGELFF.

In this sample, this clonotype turned up many times. This CDR3 reads CASSQKVSGSYEQYF. The CDR3 DNA is TGCGCCAGCAGCCAAAAGGTTAGCGGGTCCTACGAGCAGTACTTC. The gene calls are TRBV4-1 and TRBJ2-7; the match to TRBD2 covers 7 bases. CDR3 size: 15 residues. V was clipped by 2 bases and J by 1 base; unmatched bases: 5. CDR1 and CDR2 from the germline V gene are MGHRA and YSYEKL.

The rearrangement joins TRBV20-1 to TRBJ2-7, with 8 bases fitting TRBD2. The V segment lost 7 bases and the J segment 2 bases; nucleotides outside the gene matches: 13. The germline V gene has CDR1 DFQATT and CDR2 SNEGSKA (reference sequence). This CDR3 comprises 15 residues. CDR3 nucleotide sequence: TGCAGTGTTAACACGAGAGCGGGAGACCCCTACGAGCAGTACTTC. Translation gives CSVNTRAGDPYEQYF.

The chain carries TRBV20-1 and TRBJ2-7, with 7 bases identical to TRBD2. Trimming at V came to 7 bases and at J to 0 bases, leaving 3 bases not matched to a gene. The CDR3 length is 12 residues. The germline V gene has CDR1 DFQATT and CDR2 SNEGSKA (reference sequence). The CDR3 loop reads CSVGRSSYEQYF. The CDR3, as DNA: TGCAGTGTCGGGAGGAGCTCCTACGAGCAGTACTTC.

The chain combines TRBV5-1 with TRBJ2-2, with D possibly matching TRBD2 (6 bases). Per the germline V gene, CDR1 is SGHRS and CDR2 is YFSETQ. The germline V and J ends were trimmed by 4 bases and 0 bases, with 10 bases remaining between them. The CDR3 is 15 residues long. For the CDR3, the DNA is TGCGCCAGCAGCGGACTAAAGCCGAACACCGGGGAGCTGTTTTTT. Amino acids: CASSGLKPNTGELFF. Full variable domain (rest looked up from reference TRBV5-1 and TRBJ2-2): KAGVTQTPRYLIKTRGQQVTLSCSPISGHRSVSWYQQTPGQGLQFLFEYFSETQRNKGNFPGRFSGRQFSNSRSEMNVSTLELGDSALYLCASSGLKPNTGELFFGEGSRLTVL.

This CDR3 reads CASSIGTSGKSGIEQFF. The CDR3 DNA sequence: TGCGCCAGCAGCATCGGGACTAGCGGGAAGAGTGGTATTGAGCAGTTCTTC. This chain connects TRBV5-1 to TRBJ2-1, with TRBD2 matching over 13 bases. The V and J ends lost 4 bases and 9 bases, in that order; junction bases with no gene match: 13. CDR3 length: 17 amino acids. Germline CDR1 is SGHRS and CDR2 is YFSETQ.

This clonotype came up a few times. The V gene is TRBV5-6, the J gene TRBJ2-2; no reliable D call. Germline CDR1 reads SGHDT; CDR2 reads YYEEEE. V was trimmed by 5 bases and J by 0 bases, leaving 14 bases between them. The CDR3 sequence is 16 residues long. In DNA, the CDR3 is TGTGCCAGCAGTCGACCAACCCCCGCGAACACCGGGGAGCTGTTTTTT. Protein product: CASSRPTPANTGELFF.

This clonotype was counted a few times. V usage is TRBV5-6 and J usage is TRBJ2-1; no reliable D call. Trimming shortened V by 1 base and J by 12 bases, and 20 bases separated the two germline ends. The germline gives CDR1 SGHDT, CDR2 YYEEEE. The CDR3 totals 15 residues. DNA for the CDR3: TGTGCCAGCAGCTTGATCCAGGCCACAACGGTCGGGCAGTTCTTC. Amino acids: CASSLIQATTVGQFF.